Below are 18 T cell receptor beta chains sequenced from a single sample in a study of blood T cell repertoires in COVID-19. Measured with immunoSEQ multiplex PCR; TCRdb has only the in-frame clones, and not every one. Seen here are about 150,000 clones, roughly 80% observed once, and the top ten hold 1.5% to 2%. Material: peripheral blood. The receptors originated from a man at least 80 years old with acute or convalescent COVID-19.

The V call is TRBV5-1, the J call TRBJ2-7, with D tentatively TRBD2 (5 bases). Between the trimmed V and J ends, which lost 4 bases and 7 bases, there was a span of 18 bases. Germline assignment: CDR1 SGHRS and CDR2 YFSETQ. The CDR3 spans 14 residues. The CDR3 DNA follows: TGCGCCAGCAGCGTGGGAGACATGTTTACGGAGCAGTACGTC. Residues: CASSVGDMFTEQYV.

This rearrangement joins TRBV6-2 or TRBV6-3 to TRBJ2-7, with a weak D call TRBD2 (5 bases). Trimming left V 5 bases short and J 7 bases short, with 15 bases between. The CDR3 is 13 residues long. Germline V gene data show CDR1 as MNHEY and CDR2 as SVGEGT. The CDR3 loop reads CASSHGTRREQYF. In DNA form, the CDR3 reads TGTGCCAGCAGTCACGGAACCCGGAGGGAGCAGTACTTC.

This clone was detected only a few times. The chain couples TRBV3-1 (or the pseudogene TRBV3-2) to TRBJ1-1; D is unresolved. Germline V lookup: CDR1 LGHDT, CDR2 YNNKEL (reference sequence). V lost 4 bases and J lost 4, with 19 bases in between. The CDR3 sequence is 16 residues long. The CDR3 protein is CASSRNNPAGGTEAFF. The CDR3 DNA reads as TGTGCCAGCAGCCGAAACAACCCCGCTGGCGGCACTGAAGCTTTCTTT.

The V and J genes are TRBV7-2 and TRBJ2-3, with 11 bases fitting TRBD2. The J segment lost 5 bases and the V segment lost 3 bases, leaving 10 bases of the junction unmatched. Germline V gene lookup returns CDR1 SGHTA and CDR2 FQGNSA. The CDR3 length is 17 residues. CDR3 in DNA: TGTGCCAGCAGCTTTAGCGGGGGGGCCGTTGGTGAAGATACGCAGTATTTT. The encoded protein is CASSFSGGAVGEDTQYF.

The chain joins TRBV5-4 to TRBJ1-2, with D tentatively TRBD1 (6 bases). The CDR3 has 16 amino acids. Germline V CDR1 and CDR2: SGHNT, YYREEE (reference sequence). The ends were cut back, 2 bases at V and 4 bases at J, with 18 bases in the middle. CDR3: CASSLGGLPPAYGYTF. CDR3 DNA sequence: TGTGCCAGCAGCTTAGGGGGACTACCACCGGCCTATGGCTACACCTTC. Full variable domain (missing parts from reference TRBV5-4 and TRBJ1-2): ETGVTQSPTHLIKTRGQQVTLRCSSQSGHNTVSWYQQALGQGPQFIFQYYREEENGRGNFPPRFSGLQFPNYSSELNVNALELDDSALYLCASSLGGLPPAYGYTFGSGTRLTVV.

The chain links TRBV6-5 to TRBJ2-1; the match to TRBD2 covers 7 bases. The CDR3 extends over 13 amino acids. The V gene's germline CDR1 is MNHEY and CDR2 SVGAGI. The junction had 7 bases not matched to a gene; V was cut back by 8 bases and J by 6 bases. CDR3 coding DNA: TGTGCCAGCTCGGTGGGGGGGGGCAATGAGCAGTTCTTC. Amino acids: CASSVGGGNEQFF.

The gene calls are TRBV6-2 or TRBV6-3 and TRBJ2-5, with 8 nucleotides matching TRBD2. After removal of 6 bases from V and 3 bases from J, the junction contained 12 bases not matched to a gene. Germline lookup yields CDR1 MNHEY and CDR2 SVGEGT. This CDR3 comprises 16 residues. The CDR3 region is CASSFGTIAGKETQYF. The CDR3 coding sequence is TGTGCCAGCAGCTTTGGGACTATAGCGGGGAAAGAGACCCAGTACTTC.

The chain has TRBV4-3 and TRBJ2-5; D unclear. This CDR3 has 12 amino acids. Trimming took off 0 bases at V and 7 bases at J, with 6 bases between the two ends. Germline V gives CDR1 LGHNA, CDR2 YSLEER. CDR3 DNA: TGCGCCAGCAGCCAAGATGATAGGACCCAGTACTTC. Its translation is CASSQDDRTQYF.

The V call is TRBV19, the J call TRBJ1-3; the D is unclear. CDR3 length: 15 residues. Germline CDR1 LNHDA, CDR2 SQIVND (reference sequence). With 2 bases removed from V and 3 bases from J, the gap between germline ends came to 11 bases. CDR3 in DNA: TGTGCCAGTAGTATATTAGGAGGGCTTGGAAACACCATATATTTT. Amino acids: CASSILGGLGNTIYF.

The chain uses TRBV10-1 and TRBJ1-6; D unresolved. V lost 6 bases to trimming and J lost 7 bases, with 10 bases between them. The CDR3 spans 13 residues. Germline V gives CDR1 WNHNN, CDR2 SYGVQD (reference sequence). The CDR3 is CASSEQMNSPLHF. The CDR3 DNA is TGCGCCAGCAGCGAACAGATGAATTCACCCCTCCACTTT.

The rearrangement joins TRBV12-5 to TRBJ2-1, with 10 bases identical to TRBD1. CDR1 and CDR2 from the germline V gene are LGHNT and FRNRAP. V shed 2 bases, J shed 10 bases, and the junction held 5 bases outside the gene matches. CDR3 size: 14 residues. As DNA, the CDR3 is TGTGCTAGTGGTTTGTGGGACAGGGGTCACGAGCAGTTCTTC. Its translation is CASGLWDRGHEQFF.

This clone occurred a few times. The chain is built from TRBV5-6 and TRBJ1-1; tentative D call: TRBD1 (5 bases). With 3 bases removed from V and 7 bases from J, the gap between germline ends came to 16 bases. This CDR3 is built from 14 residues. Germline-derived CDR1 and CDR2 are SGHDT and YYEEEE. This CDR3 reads CASSSYQHRGEAFF. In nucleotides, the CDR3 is TGTGCCAGCAGCTCTTACCAACATAGGGGTGAAGCTTTCTTT.

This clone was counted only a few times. CDR3 bases: TGTGCCAGTAGTTCACGGGACAGGGGGGGTCAGCCCCAGCATTTT. Protein sequence: CASSSRDRGGQPQHF. This chain joins TRBV19 and TRBJ1-5; 11 bases are a match to TRBD1. V trimming: 5 bases; J trimming: 6 bases; junction bases outside the gene matches: 6. The CDR3 consists of 15 residues. The germline V gene has CDR1 LNHDA and CDR2 SQIVND (reference sequence).

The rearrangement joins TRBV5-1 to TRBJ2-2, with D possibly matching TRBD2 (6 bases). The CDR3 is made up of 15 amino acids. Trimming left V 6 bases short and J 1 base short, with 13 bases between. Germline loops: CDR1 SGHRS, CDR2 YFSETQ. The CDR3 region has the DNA TGCGCCAGCAACTCCGACGGGGGGAACACCGGGGAGCTGTTTTTT. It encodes CASNSDGGNTGELFF.

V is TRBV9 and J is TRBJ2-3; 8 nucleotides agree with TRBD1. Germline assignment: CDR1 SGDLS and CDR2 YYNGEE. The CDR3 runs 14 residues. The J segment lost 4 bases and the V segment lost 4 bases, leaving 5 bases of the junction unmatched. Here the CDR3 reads CASSTWTGPDTQYF. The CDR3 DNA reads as TGTGCCAGCAGCACCTGGACAGGGCCAGATACGCAGTATTTT. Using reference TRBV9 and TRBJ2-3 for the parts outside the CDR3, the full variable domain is DSGVTQTPKHLITATGQRVTLRCSPRSGDLSVYWYQQSLDQGLQFLIQYYNGEERAKGNILERFSAQQFPDLHSELNLSSLELGDSALYFCASSTWTGPDTQYFGPGTRLTVL.

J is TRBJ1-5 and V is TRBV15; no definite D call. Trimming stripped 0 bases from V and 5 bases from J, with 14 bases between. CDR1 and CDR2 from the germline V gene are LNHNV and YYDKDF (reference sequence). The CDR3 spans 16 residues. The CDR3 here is CATSREVVRSYQPQHF. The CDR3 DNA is TGTGCCACCAGCAGAGAAGTGGTCAGAAGTTATCAGCCCCAGCATTTT.

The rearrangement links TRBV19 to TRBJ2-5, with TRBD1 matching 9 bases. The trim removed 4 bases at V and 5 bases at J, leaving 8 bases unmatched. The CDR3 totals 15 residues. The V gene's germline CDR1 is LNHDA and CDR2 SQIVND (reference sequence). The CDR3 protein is CASSRITGGRETQYF. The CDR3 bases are TGTGCCAGTAGTAGAATTACAGGGGGCAGGGAGACCCAGTACTTC.

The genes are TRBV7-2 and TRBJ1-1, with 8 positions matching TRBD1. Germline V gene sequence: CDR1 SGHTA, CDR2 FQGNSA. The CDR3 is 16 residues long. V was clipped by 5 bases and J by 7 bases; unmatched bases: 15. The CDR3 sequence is CASSATQGALQFEAFF. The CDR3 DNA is TGTGCCAGCAGCGCGACTCAGGGGGCGCTGCAGTTTGAAGCTTTCTTT.